One sample yielded the 5 T cell receptor beta chains listed below, sequenced in a study of blood T cell repertoires in COVID-19 (dated by TCRdb to between 2020 and 2021). Libraries were constructed by the immunoSEQ multiplex PCR assay. This is the immuneACCESS table as TCRdb keeps it, with only in-frame sequences that have V and J called. A part of the clones is gone; compared with another copy, unresolved V genes explain less than half, and the rest is unexplained. This sample holds 25,000 to 35,000 clones; about 90% were observed only once. The top ten clonotypes cover more than 20% of the sample. Specimen: peripheral blood. These TCRs come from a human donor with active COVID-19. The donor label of this sample is uncertain.

CDR3: CASSLDRAEKLFF. For the CDR3, the DNA is TGTGCCAGCAGCTTAGACAGGGCCGAAAAACTGTTTTTT. This chain joins TRBV5-4 and TRBJ1-4; TRBD1 matches 7 bases. Germline V gives CDR1 SGHNT, CDR2 YYREEE (reference sequence). With 2 bases clipped from V and 8 bases from J, the junction kept 3 bases outside the gene matches. The CDR3 consists of 13 residues.

This chain connects TRBV5-1 to TRBJ2-2; D possibly corresponds to TRBD2 (5 bases). Germline V gene lookup returns CDR1 SGHRS and CDR2 YFSETQ. CDR3 length: 15 residues. The germline V and J ends were trimmed by 4 bases and 3 bases, with 13 bases remaining between them. CDR3 bases: TGCGCCAGCAGCCTAAGGGCCGGGGACACCGGGGAGCTGTTTTTT. The encoded protein is CASSLRAGDTGELFF.

The chain joins TRBV5-6 to TRBJ2-5, with 8 bases fitting TRBD2. CDR1 is SGHDT, CDR2 YYEEEE, per germline. J gave up 2 bases and V 1 base, and 10 bases lay outside the gene matches. CDR3 length equals 17 residues. The CDR3 region is CASSLFTSGSPQETQYF. As DNA, the CDR3 is TGTGCCAGCAGCTTGTTTACGAGCGGGAGCCCGCAAGAGACCCAGTACTTC.

This chain joins TRBV9 and TRBJ2-7, with 10 bases that match TRBD1. This CDR3 has 15 residues. J gave up 6 bases and V 3 bases, and 9 bases lay outside the gene matches. From germline, CDR1 is SGDLS and CDR2 YYNGEE. In DNA form, the CDR3 reads TGTGCCAGCAGCGAGGAGGGGACAGGGGCGGGCGAGCAGTACTTC. This translates into CASSEEGTGAGEQYF.

This chain's CDR3 is CASSSGFEQFF. The CDR3 nucleotides are TGTGCCAGCAGCTCAGGGTTTGAGCAGTTCTTC. The chain has TRBV27 and TRBJ2-1; a possible D gene is TRBD1 (5 bases). V was cut by 6 bases and J by 9 bases, with 9 bases left in between. CDR1 and CDR2 from the germline V gene are MNHEY and SMNVEV (reference sequence). The CDR3 has 11 residues.